A single sample is the source of the 14 T cell receptor beta chains below, sequenced in a study of CD8 T cells in Susac syndrome. It was with random hexamers that roughly 0.45 to 1 ug RNA was reverse transcribed. TCRdb independently ran MiXCR on the immunoSEQ multiplex PCR reads; one entry per CDR3 protein. The table shows more than 95,000 distinct CDR3 sequences, with just over 90% occurring only once. What was sequenced was CD8+ T cells from PBMCs. The receptors originated from a human donor with multiple sclerosis.

This chain connects TRBV6-6 to TRBJ1-2; weak D call: TRBD1 (5 bases). The V end was cut by 10 bases, the J end by 7 bases, with 22 bases between. CDR3 length: 14 residues. In germline, CDR1 is MNHNY, CDR2 SVGAGI (reference sequence). CDR3 sequence reads: CATIRAGRARGYTF. CDR3 nucleotide sequence: TGTGCCACCATTCGGGCGGGCAGGGCACGTGGCTACACCTTC.

The gene calls are TRBV29-1 and TRBJ2-7; D uncertain. Germline CDR1 and CDR2: SQVTM and ANQGSEA. With 4 bases removed from V and 6 bases from J, the gap between germline ends came to 10 bases. This CDR3 spans 11 amino acids. CDR3 protein: CSVGRGGEQYF. The CDR3 nucleotides read TGCAGCGTTGGGAGAGGTGGCGAGCAGTACTTC.

This clonotype was counted a few times. The V gene is TRBV5-1, the J gene TRBJ2-7; D ambiguous. Trimming took off 4 bases at V and 6 bases at J, with 11 bases between the two ends. The CDR3 extends over 12 amino acids. In germline, CDR1 is SGHRS, CDR2 YFSETQ. CDR3 protein: CASSPTGREQYF. The CDR3 region has the DNA TGCGCCAGCAGCCCCACCGGGCGCGAGCAGTACTTC.

The V and J genes are TRBV4-1 and TRBJ2-3; the D gene is possibly TRBD2 (5 bases). Germline values: CDR1 MGHRA, CDR2 YSYEKL. V was trimmed by 0 bases and J by 0 bases, leaving 16 bases between them. The CDR3 covers 18 residues. The CDR3, as DNA: TGCGCCAGCAGCCAAGATGGTGTTACTAGACCTAGCACAGATACGCAGTATTTT. It is translated as CASSQDGVTRPSTDTQYF.

The V gene is TRBV27, the J gene TRBJ2-3; possible D gene TRBD2, 6 bases. Per the germline V gene, CDR1 is MNHEY and CDR2 is SMNVEV (reference sequence). Trimming took off 5 bases at V and 1 base at J, with 19 bases between the two ends. The CDR3 sequence is 17 residues long. The DNA for the CDR3 is TGTGCCAGCAGTACCGCCGCGGGACGGCACGGCACAGATACGCAGTATTTT. Its protein product is CASSTAAGRHGTDTQYF.

A remark on this clonotype: The DNA is omitted, as the CDR3 cannot be located on it reliably, and the CDR3 follows TCRdb's listing. This rearrangement joins TRBV28 to TRBJ1-6; TRBD1, the table's D call, lacks a check against the DNA. CDR1 is MDHEN and CDR2 is SYDVKM in the germline V gene. The CDR3 is 16 residues long, counting both termini. CDR3 protein: CASSRSVRARGSPLHF.

The chain has TRBV15 and TRBJ2-1; D could derive from TRBD1 or TRBD2 (5 bases each). The CDR3 loop spans 15 amino acids. The germline V and J ends were trimmed by 0 bases and 6 bases, with 12 bases remaining between them. The germline CDR1 and CDR2 sequences are LNHNV and YYDKDF (reference sequence). CDR3 residues: CATSRDREEGNEQFF. DNA of the CDR3: TGTGCCACCAGCAGAGACAGGGAAGAGGGCAATGAGCAGTTCTTC.

The chain couples TRBV4-1 to TRBJ2-7, with 13 bases lining up with TRBD2. The CDR3 contains 19 residues. The J segment lost 5 bases and the V segment lost 0 bases, leaving 13 bases of the junction unmatched. The germline gives CDR1 MGHRA, CDR2 YSYEKL. CDR3 residues: CASSQEDGLAGVLGDEQYF. The CDR3 DNA reads as TGCGCCAGCAGCCAAGAGGACGGACTAGCGGGGGTGCTGGGGGACGAGCAGTACTTC.

This rearrangement joins TRBV29-1 to TRBJ2-4, with D possibly TRBD2 on 6 matching bases. Between the trimmed V and J ends, which lost 1 base and 7 bases, there was a span of 17 bases. Per germline, CDR1 SQVTM and CDR2 ANQGSEA. CDR3 length: 15 residues. CDR3 loop: CSVEGEGYRGNIQYF. Here the CDR3 DNA reads TGCAGCGTTGAAGGGGAAGGCTATCGGGGGAACATTCAGTACTTC. The complete variable domain, with remaining parts taken from reference TRBV29-1 and TRBJ2-4, reads SAVISQKPSRDICQRGTSLTIQCQVDSQVTMMFWYRQQPGQSLTLIATANQGSEATYESGFVIDKFPISRPNLTFSTLTVSNMSPEDSSIYLCSVEGEGYRGNIQYFGAGTRLSVL.

The J gene is TRBJ2-1, the V gene TRBV27, with 7 bases fitting TRBD1. The CDR3 consists of 17 residues. Per the germline V gene, CDR1 is MNHEY and CDR2 is SMNVEV (reference sequence). With 6 bases clipped from V and 0 bases from J, the junction kept 11 bases outside the gene matches. DNA of the CDR3: TGTGCCAGCAGCTTAAGGGACAGCTCAACCTCCTACAATGAGCAGTTCTTC. This sequence encodes CASSLRDSSTSYNEQFF.

V and J are TRBV28 and TRBJ1-3; 8 nucleotides line up with TRBD1. V shed 3 bases and J 7 bases; nucleotides not matched to a gene: 5. The CDR3 has 14 amino acids. Germline CDR1 MDHEN, CDR2 SYDVKM. The CDR3 DNA reads as TGTGCCAGCAGTTTGGACAGGGAAATTAACACCATATATTTT. This gives the protein CASSLDREINTIYF.

The rearrangement links TRBV12-3 or TRBV12-4 to TRBJ2-1; D is possibly TRBD2 (7 bases). The CDR3 is made up of 14 amino acids. Trimming removed 3 bases at V and 7 bases at J, with 13 bases between. CDR3 amino acids: CASSFGGPPNEQFF. The CDR3 coding sequence is TGTGCCAGCAGTTTCGGGGGGCCTCCTAATGAGCAGTTCTTC.

V usage is TRBV18 and J usage is TRBJ2-7; tentatively, D is TRBD2 (6 bases). This CDR3 spans 17 amino acids. Germline assignment: CDR1 KGHSH and CDR2 LQKENI. Trimming left V 3 bases short and J 6 bases short, with 24 bases between. CDR3 loop: CASSPKAPPAGRSEQYV. DNA for the CDR3: TGTGCCAGCTCACCTAAGGCCCCTCCAGCGGGTCGATCCGAGCAGTACGTC.

The V and J genes are TRBV29-1 and TRBJ2-1; no clear D. V was cut by 3 bases and J by 9 bases, with 3 bases left in between. CDR1 and CDR2 from the germline V gene are SQVTM and ANQGSEA. This CDR3 comprises 9 residues. The DNA for the CDR3 is TGCAGCGTTGACGGTGAGCAGTTCTTC. Residues: CSVDGEQFF.